One sample yielded the 30 T cell receptor beta chains listed below, sequenced in a study of long-term antiretroviral therapy in people with HIV. Researchers report immunoSEQ v3.0 was run at survey level. Repertoires were generated with immunoSEQ multiplex PCR, while TCRdb's copy carries only in-frame clones and drops some. The data hold about 40,000 clones, with roughly 86% observed a single time. The sequencing used unsorted PBMCs, collected 0.1 years before starting antiretroviral therapy. The receptors stem from a woman aged 45-65 years with HIV.

The rearrangement joins TRBV25-1 to TRBJ1-4, with D unresolved. The germline CDR1 and CDR2 sequences are MGHDK and SYGVNS. Trimming stripped 4 bases from V and 7 bases from J, with 4 bases between. This CDR3 is built from 11 residues. The CDR3 sequence: CASSAVEKLFF. For the CDR3, the DNA is TGTGCCAGCAGTGCTGTTGAAAAACTGTTTTTT.

V is TRBV2 and J is TRBJ2-1; D call uncertain. V was pared by 7 bases and J by 4 bases, with 11 bases between. The CDR3 loop spans 13 amino acids. The germline V gene encodes CDR1 SNHLY and CDR2 FYNNEI. CDR3 bases: TGTGCCAGCACGTTTGCTACGTACAATGAGCAGTTCTTC. It yields the protein CASTFATYNEQFF.

The chain carries TRBV5-1 and TRBJ2-1, with D unresolved. Per the germline V gene, CDR1 is SGHRS and CDR2 is YFSETQ. The ends were cut back, 4 bases at V and 9 bases at J, with 14 bases in the middle. The CDR3 is 13 amino acids. The CDR3 region has the DNA TGCGCCAGCAGCCGAGATGGCATGAGTGAGCAGTTCTTC. Translation gives CASSRDGMSEQFF.

The chain's CDR3 is CAISERFSGTGSSGNTIYF. CDR3 nucleotide sequence: TGTGCCATCAGTGAGAGGTTTTCCGGGACAGGGAGCTCTGGAAACACCATATATTTT. V and J are TRBV10-3 and TRBJ1-3; 9 bases are a match to TRBD1. The CDR3 has 19 amino acids. V shed 2 bases and J 0 bases; nucleotides not matched to a gene: 11. Germline CDR1 ENHRY, CDR2 SYGVKD.

The sample holds a few counts of this clone. The chain uses TRBV30 and TRBJ1-5; no clear D gene. V was clipped by 1 base and J by 3 bases, with 7 bases between them. Germline assignment: CDR1 GTSNPN and CDR2 SVGIG (reference sequence). The CDR3 has 13 residues. The DNA for the CDR3 is TGTGCCTGGAGTGGGTCAGTCAATCAGCCCCAGCATTTT. It encodes CAWSGSVNQPQHF.

The J gene is TRBJ1-1, the V gene TRBV7-2; no reliable D call. Germline V gene sequence: CDR1 SGHTA, CDR2 FQGNSA. CDR3 length equals 12 residues. V was clipped by 5 bases and J by 6 bases, with 10 bases between them. DNA of the CDR3: TGTGCCAGCAGCGAAGGGTACTCTGAAGCTTTCTTT. Its translation is CASSEGYSEAFF. The whole variable domain, filled in from reference TRBV7-2 and TRBJ1-1, reads GAGVSQSPSNKVTEKGKDVELRCDPISGHTALYWYRQSLGQGLEFLIYFQGNSAPDKSGLPSDRFSAERTGGSVSTLTIQRTQQEDSAVYLCASSEGYSEAFFGQGTRLTVV.

The chain uses TRBV5-1 and TRBJ2-6; D remains ambiguous. This CDR3 region has 14 residues. Germline-derived CDR1 and CDR2 are SGHRS and YFSETQ. Trimming left V 0 bases short and J 9 bases short, with 10 bases between. CDR3 protein: CASSLAVGGNVLTF. CDR3 nucleotide sequence: TGCGCCAGCAGCTTGGCAGTAGGTGGCAACGTCCTGACTTTC.

The genes are TRBV10-3 and TRBJ1-1, with 7 bases lining up with TRBD1. CDR3 size: 13 residues. V dropped 6 bases and J dropped 1; count of bases not matched to a gene: 2. Germline CDR1 ENHRY, CDR2 SYGVKD. The CDR3 nucleotides are TGTGCCATCAGAGGGACAGCGAACACTGAAGCTTTCTTT. Translation: CAIRGTANTEAFF.

The table lists this clone with a few counts. J is TRBJ1-2 and V is TRBV5-5, with 7 bases matching TRBD1. Germline V gene data show CDR1 as SGHKS and CDR2 as YYEKEE (reference sequence). The length of the CDR3 is 13 residues. V shed 4 bases, J shed 4 bases, and the junction held 4 bases outside the gene matches. This chain's CDR3 is CASSPGDSYGYTF. CDR3 DNA: TGTGCCAGCAGCCCGGGGGACAGCTATGGCTACACCTTC.

The chain is built from TRBV2 and TRBJ1-1; D remains ambiguous. Germline CDR1 and CDR2: SNHLY and FYNNEI. The V end lost 1 base, the J end lost 1 base, and 7 bases lay between the germline ends. The CDR3 runs 14 residues. The DNA of the CDR3 is TGTGCCAGCAGTGAAGTAGGCAGGAACACTGAAGCTTTCTTT. Amino acid sequence: CASSEVGRNTEAFF.

This clone was detected only once. V and J are TRBV27 and TRBJ1-5; 11 positions match TRBD1. In germline, CDR1 is MNHEY, CDR2 SMNVEV (reference sequence). The ends lost 4 bases at V and 0 bases at J; junction bases unmatched: 11. This CDR3 spans 19 amino acids. Written as DNA, the CDR3 is TGTGCCAGCAGTTCCGGTTGGGGACAGGGGGAGTATAGCAATCAGCCCCAGCATTTT. This sequence encodes CASSSGWGQGEYSNQPQHF.

Notes on this clone: The sample carries other DNA sequences with the same CDR3. This rearrangement joins TRBV27 to TRBJ2-1, with 7 bases aligning to TRBD1. This CDR3 is 13 amino acids long. Germline V lookup: CDR1 MNHEY, CDR2 SMNVEV (reference sequence). The J segment lost 4 bases and the V segment lost 4 bases, leaving 1 base of the junction unmatched. The CDR3: CASSWGQYNEQFF. CDR3 nucleotide sequence: TGTGCCAGCAGTTGGGGACAGTACAATGAGCAGTTCTTC.

The chain is built from TRBV6-1 and TRBJ1-1, with D possibly TRBD1 on 6 matching bases. The germline V gene encodes CDR1 MNHNS and CDR2 SASEGT. Trimming took 6 bases from V and 0 from J, leaving 8 bases between them. The CDR3 totals 13 residues. DNA for the CDR3: TGTGCCAGCAGACAGGGTCTGAACACTGAAGCTTTCTTT. This encodes CASRQGLNTEAFF.

The chain recombines TRBV29-1 with TRBJ2-1; D might be TRBD2 (5 bases). V lost 4 bases and J 3 bases, leaving 10 bases between the germline ends. Germline CDR1 is SQVTM and CDR2 is ANQGSEA. CDR3 length equals 13 residues. CDR3 in amino acids: CSVGESDYNEQFF. CDR3 DNA sequence: TGCAGCGTTGGGGAGTCAGACTACAATGAGCAGTTCTTC.

The chain couples TRBV10-1 to TRBJ1-2; D remains unclear. The CDR3 runs 14 residues. The V gene lost 10 bases and the J gene lost 1 base, with 16 bases spanning the gap. Germline V gene sequence: CDR1 WNHNN, CDR2 SYGVQD (reference sequence). The CDR3 spells CAIRTSRINYGYTF. In DNA, the CDR3 is TGCGCCATCAGAACAAGCCGGATTAACTATGGCTACACCTTC.

The V gene is TRBV7-6, the J gene TRBJ2-3; TRBD2 might be the D (6 bases). The V end was cut by 4 bases, the J end by 4 bases, with 12 bases between. The V gene's germline CDR1 is SGHVS and CDR2 FNYEAQ. The CDR3 runs to 14 residues. The CDR3 here is CASSSGVGADTQYF. CDR3 DNA sequence: TGTGCCAGCAGCTCGGGGGTAGGGGCAGATACGCAGTATTTT.

In this sample, this clone turned up a few times. The CDR3 DNA follows: TGTGCCAGCAGCTTGGTTCGGGGGCCCCAGGGGAATTCACCCCTCCACTTT. This gives the protein CASSLVRGPQGNSPLHF. The chain is built from TRBV5-4 and TRBJ1-6; TRBD1 might be the D (6 bases). V lost 0 bases to trimming and J lost 7 bases, with 17 bases between them. Germline CDR1 and CDR2: SGHNT and YYREEE (reference sequence). The CDR3 has 17 residues.

The genes are TRBV6-6 and TRBJ2-1; TRBD1 aligns across 7 bases. Germline CDR1 is MNHNY and CDR2 is SVGAGI (reference sequence). V was clipped by 6 bases and J by 6 bases; unmatched bases: 11. The CDR3 sequence is 15 residues long. The CDR3 nucleotides read TGTGCCAGCAGCTTGGGACAGATTCCCGTCAATGAGCAGTTCTTC. Its translation is CASSLGQIPVNEQFF.

The chain combines TRBV28 with TRBJ2-7, with 10 bases identical to TRBD1. The CDR3 extends over 14 amino acids. V shed 5 bases and J 4 bases; nucleotides not matched to a gene: 5. CDR1 and CDR2 (germline): MDHEN, SYDVKM. In DNA, the CDR3 is TGTGCCAGCAGTCGGACAGGGGGAGTATACGAGCAGTACTTC. It codes for CASSRTGGVYEQYF.

Concerning this clone itself: The same CDR3 is also encoded by other DNA sequences in this sample. The rearrangement links TRBV11-3 to TRBJ1-1; no reliable D call. The CDR3 sequence is 13 residues long. Germline V gene lookup returns CDR1 SGHNT and CDR2 YENEEA. The V gene lost 1 base and the J gene lost 1 base, with 4 bases spanning the gap. The CDR3 here is CASSLGGNTEAFF. The CDR3 DNA reads TGTGCCAGCAGCTTAGGCGGGAACACTGAAGCTTTCTTT.

The V call is TRBV11-2, the J call TRBJ2-4, with a possible D match to TRBD1 (5 bases). The CDR3 is 14 amino acids. V was cut by 3 bases and J by 6 bases, with 12 bases left in between. CDR1 is SGHAT and CDR2 is FQNNGV in the germline V gene. CDR3 DNA: TGTGCCAGCAGCTTCTCACAGGAGAGAAACATTCAGTACTTC. Its protein product is CASSFSQERNIQYF.

The J gene is TRBJ1-2, the V gene TRBV7-2, with TRBD1 identical over 7 bases. Losses at the gene ends were 3 bases for V and 8 bases for J; bases not matched to a gene: 3. Germline-derived CDR1 and CDR2 are SGHTA and FQGNSA. CDR3 length equals 12 residues. CDR3 region: CASSFTGVGYTF. The CDR3 DNA is TGTGCCAGCAGCTTTACAGGGGTCGGCTACACCTTC.

This clone was counted only a few times. J is TRBJ1-2 and V is TRBV19; TRBD1 might be the D (6 bases). With 3 bases removed from V and 8 bases from J, the gap between germline ends came to 13 bases. Germline V gene data show CDR1 as LNHDA and CDR2 as SQIVND (reference sequence). The CDR3 is 13 amino acids. This CDR3 reads CASSIGQGRGYTF. The CDR3 DNA follows: TGTGCCAGTAGTATCGGGCAGGGGAGAGGCTACACCTTC.

The chain combines TRBV18 with TRBJ2-1; 8 bases agree with TRBD2. Germline V gene data show CDR1 as KGHSH and CDR2 as LQKENI. The CDR3 runs to 14 residues. The V segment lost 3 bases and the J segment 7 bases; nucleotides outside the gene matches: 5. DNA for the CDR3: TGTGCCAGCTCACCTTCGGGGGGGTTGAATGAGCAGTTCTTC. It yields the protein CASSPSGGLNEQFF.

Points on this clone: One junction end disagrees with the germline gene, perhaps due to a read error. The chain recombines TRBV4-1 with TRBJ2-7; possibly TRBD2 for D (5 bases). Per germline, CDR1 MGHRA and CDR2 YSYEKL. CDR3 length equals 14 residues. This chain's CDR3 is CASSKEGRSYEQYF. CDR3 sequence (DNA): TGCGCCAGCAGCAAAGAGGGTAGGTCATACGAGCAGTACTTC.

This chain uses TRBV27 with TRBJ2-7; no firm D call. The CDR3 is 14 residues long. Trimming pared 4 bases from V and 1 base from J, leaving 11 bases between. Germline V lookup: CDR1 MNHEY, CDR2 SMNVEV (reference sequence). The CDR3 sequence: CASSWSDTSYEQYF. CDR3 coding DNA: TGTGCCAGCAGTTGGTCAGATACATCCTACGAGCAGTACTTC.

Here the CDR3 reads CAWSKTGVLKKLFF. CDR3 DNA sequence: TGTGCCTGGAGTAAGACAGGGGTACTGAAAAAACTGTTTTTT. This sequence joins TRBV30 and TRBJ1-4; 8 positions match TRBD1. Germline V gene lookup returns CDR1 GTSNPN and CDR2 SVGIG (reference sequence). This CDR3 comprises 14 residues. With 2 bases clipped from V and 9 bases from J, the junction kept 8 bases outside the gene matches.

V usage is TRBV7-3 and J usage is TRBJ1-1; unclear D gene. The CDR3 consists of 15 residues. The V and J ends lost 6 bases and 5 bases respectively, with 19 bases between them. Germline V lookup: CDR1 SGHTA, CDR2 FQGTGA. Here the CDR3 DNA reads TGTGCCAGCAGTGCCCTTGGGCCAGGAGATACTGAAGCTTTCTTT. Amino acids: CASSALGPGDTEAFF.

V and J are TRBV10-3 and TRBJ2-1; 12 positions agree with TRBD2. This CDR3 has 15 amino acids. With 3 bases clipped from V and 7 bases from J, the junction kept 4 bases outside the gene matches. Per germline, CDR1 ENHRY and CDR2 SYGVKD. Written as DNA, the CDR3 is TGTGCCATCAGTGAATCGACTAGCGGGGGAAATGAGCAGTTCTTC. It translates to CAISESTSGGNEQFF.

This chain joins TRBV4-2 and TRBJ1-3, with D uncertain. CDR3 size: 14 residues. V lost 4 bases and J lost 4, with 11 bases in between. Germline V CDR1 and CDR2: LGHNA, YNFKEQ. The DNA for the CDR3 is TGTGCCAGCAGCCCGTTGGGAGCGGGAAACACCATATATTTT. Protein sequence: CASSPLGAGNTIYF.